The 8 T cell receptor beta chains in this list originate from one sample, sequenced in a study of blood T cells in healthy people across ages. Alongside a J-beta primer mix, a sample-barcoded 5' primer served in a second PCR lasting about 7 to 11 cycles. TCRdb itself ran the 5' RACE reads through MiXCR, one entry per CDR3 protein. The sample lists approximately 850,000 distinct CDR3 sequences, 44% occurring once. The sequencing input was blood. These receptors came from a man in his sixties in good health.

This rearrangement joins TRBV7-9 to TRBJ1-6; 10 bases map to TRBD1. V trimming: 6 bases; J trimming: 5 bases; junction bases outside the gene matches: 1. Germline V gene lookup returns CDR1 SEHNR and CDR2 FQNEAQ (reference sequence). The CDR3 is made up of 14 amino acids. For the CDR3, the DNA is TGTGCCAGCAGTGGACAGGGGGATAATTCACCCCTCCACTTT. This codes for CASSGQGDNSPLHF. Complete variable domain (other parts from reference TRBV7-9 and TRBJ1-6): DTGVSQNPRHKITKRGQNVTFRCDPISEHNRLYWYRQTLGQGPEFLTYFQNEAQLEKSRLLSDRFSAERPKGSFSTLEIQRTEQGDSAMYLCASSGQGDNSPLHFGNGTRLTVT.

This clonotype has only a few counts. The chain has TRBV15 and TRBJ1-1; 8 nucleotides agree with TRBD1. This CDR3 region has 14 residues. Germline V gene data show CDR1 as LNHNV and CDR2 as YYDKDF (reference sequence). The ends lost 0 bases at V and 7 bases at J; junction bases unmatched: 4. CDR3 amino acids: CATSRDRGLHEAFF. CDR3 coding DNA: TGTGCCACCAGCAGAGACAGGGGGCTTCATGAAGCTTTCTTT.

The J gene is TRBJ2-4, the V gene TRBV20-1; D is ambiguous. The CDR3 is made up of 17 amino acids. The V gene's germline CDR1 is DFQATT and CDR2 SNEGSKA (reference sequence). V shed 3 bases and J shed 0 bases, with 18 bases lying between them. CDR3 sequence: CSASARARRLAKNIQYF. The CDR3 DNA sequence: TGCAGTGCTAGTGCCCGAGCCCGCAGGTTAGCCAAAAACATTCAGTACTTC.

This clonotype was observed once. The chain has TRBV4-3 and TRBJ1-6; no definite D call. V was trimmed by 0 bases and J by 5 bases, leaving 11 bases between them. Germline lookup yields CDR1 LGHNA and CDR2 YSLEER. The CDR3 consists of 16 residues. CDR3 DNA: TGCGCCAGCAGCCAAGATATAAGTCAGAATAATTCACCCCTCCACTTT. As protein: CASSQDISQNNSPLHF.

This clonotype appeared a single time. The junction differs from germline at one of its ends, possibly a read error. This chain uses TRBV12-3 or TRBV12-4 with TRBJ2-3, with D uncertain. This CDR3 is built from 13 residues. CDR3 DNA sequence: TGTGCCAACAGTTTAGCCCCTCCAGATACGCAGTATTTT. Protein: CANSLAPPDTQYF.

This chain uses TRBV20-1 with TRBJ2-5; 8 nucleotides line up with TRBD2. CDR3 length: 14 residues. The junction had 9 bases not matched to a gene; V was cut back by 5 bases and J by 4 bases. The germline gives CDR1 DFQATT, CDR2 SNEGSKA (reference sequence). CDR3 DNA sequence: TGCAGTGCTTCCAGCGGGGGAAGGAGAGAGACCCAGTACTTC. Its protein product is CSASSGGRRETQYF.

This clonotype has ten or more counts. The chain recombines TRBV3-1 with TRBJ2-6; D ambiguous. Germline CDR1 LGHDT, CDR2 YNNKEL (reference sequence). This CDR3 is 16 amino acids long. Trimming took 2 bases from V and 1 from J, leaving 9 bases between them. The CDR3 spells CASSQRVDSGANVLTF. The CDR3 nucleotides are TGTGCCAGCAGCCAACGAGTCGATTCTGGGGCCAACGTCCTGACTTTC.

This clonotype was seen at least ten times. V is TRBV4-3 and J is TRBJ2-7, with 8 positions matching TRBD1. Germline V gene sequence: CDR1 LGHNA, CDR2 YSLEER. V lost 0 bases and J lost 3; bases outside the gene matches: 4. This CDR3 is 15 amino acids long. CDR3 in DNA: TGCGCCAGCAGCCAAGACAGGGGGCCGGGCTACGAGCAGTACTTC. Translation gives CASSQDRGPGYEQYF.